This T cell receptor (beta chain) was recorded in a study of OX40 agonist ivuxolimab in advanced cancers. In the study overall: Three partial responders included one hepatocellular carcinoma patient and two cutaneous melanoma patients.

Worth noting for this clone: Its matching antigen is unknown.

Findings and limits, study-wide: Both blood CD4+ and CD8+ T cells showed clonal growth by week 6 at 0.1 to 3.0 mg/kg.

Samples of blood were obtained at baseline, on cycle 4 day 1, and on cycle 7 day 1. CDR3 length equals 16 residues. Clones were read by immunoSEQ multiplex PCR, and TCRdb kept only the in-frame ones, dropping some. The data contain some 52,000 clones, 90% to 95% of them singletons. This chain connects TRBV7-5 to TRBJ2-7; TRBD2, the D gene given by the table, was not confirmed from the DNA. TRBV7-5 is classified as a pseudogene. The sequenced sample was CD4+ or CD8+ T cells sorted from blood, obtained in a trial of the OX40 agonist ivuxolimab. The receptor comes from an adult with an advanced solid tumor such as melanoma, head and neck, liver or kidney cancer. The CDR3 loop reads CARSPQGSGSSYEQYF. The CDR3 DNA follows: TGTGCCAGAAGCCCTCAAGGGAGCGGGAGCTCCTACGAGCAGTACTTC.